This entry lists 14 T cell receptor beta chains sequenced from one sample in a study of blood T cell repertoires in COVID-19. Sequenced by immunoSEQ multiplex PCR; TCRdb stores in-frame clones only, minus some. Of more than 80,000 clones in the sample, approximately 85% are singletons; the top ten hold 3%. The sample was peripheral blood. The origin of the receptors is a woman over 75 with COVID-19, enrolled during active disease.

This clone was recorded only once. The chain joins TRBV2 to TRBJ1-6; 9 bases are shared with TRBD1. There are 15 residues in the CDR3. Germline assignment: CDR1 SNHLY and CDR2 FYNNEI. After removal of 4 bases from V and 5 bases from J, the junction contained 3 bases not matched to a gene. CDR3: CASSVQGADNSPLHF. Here the CDR3 DNA reads TGTGCCAGCAGTGTACAGGGGGCCGATAATTCACCCCTCCACTTT.

V and J are TRBV7-9 and TRBJ1-1, with D perhaps TRBD1 (5 bases). The germline CDR1 and CDR2 sequences are SEHNR and FQNEAQ (reference sequence). Trimming took 0 bases from V and 3 from J, leaving 11 bases between them. This CDR3 comprises 15 residues. DNA of the CDR3: TGTGCCAGCAGCTTAGCGGCAGGGTGGGACACTGAAGCTTTCTTT. Its protein is CASSLAAGWDTEAFF.

The chain carries TRBV3-1 (or the pseudogene TRBV3-2) and TRBJ2-7; D perhaps matches TRBD2 (5 bases). Germline CDR1 LGHDT, CDR2 YNNKEL (reference sequence). Trimming removed 1 base from V and 6 bases from J, with 10 bases in between. This CDR3 comprises 13 residues. The CDR3 DNA reads as TGTGCCAGCAGCCAAGTTACGGGGTTCGAGCAGTACTTC. Translating gives CASSQVTGFEQYF.

The J gene is TRBJ2-2, the V gene TRBV4-2; 8 nucleotides line up with TRBD1. V dropped 6 bases and J dropped 3; count of bases not matched to a gene: 6. CDR3 length equals 15 residues. CDR1 is LGHNA and CDR2 is YNFKEQ in the germline V gene. The CDR3 loop reads CASSRQGRDTGELFF. The CDR3 nucleotides read TGTGCCAGCAGTCGACAGGGGCGCGACACCGGGGAGCTGTTTTTT.

This chain joins TRBV27 and TRBJ1-2; D is unresolved. Germline V gene data show CDR1 as MNHEY and CDR2 as SMNVEV (reference sequence). The CDR3 contains 15 residues. V was shortened by 6 bases and J by 0 bases, with 14 bases between the two germline ends. CDR3 sequence: CASRLLSDSNYGYTF. As DNA, the CDR3 is TGTGCCAGCAGACTCCTGTCAGACTCTAACTATGGCTACACCTTC.

The V and J genes are TRBV19 and TRBJ2-7, with a weak D call TRBD2 (7 bases). CDR3 length: 16 amino acids. In germline, CDR1 is LNHDA, CDR2 SQIVND (reference sequence). V was trimmed by 2 bases and J by 3 bases, leaving 17 bases between them. The CDR3 protein is CASSISGGGDIYEQYF. The CDR3 DNA is TGTGCCAGTAGTATATCTGGCGGGGGCGACATCTACGAGCAGTACTTC.

The chain recombines TRBV7-9 with TRBJ1-4; TRBD1 agrees at 7 bases. CDR1 is SEHNR, CDR2 FQNEAQ, per germline (reference sequence). Losses at the gene ends were 5 bases for V and 6 bases for J; bases not matched to a gene: 9. This CDR3 comprises 15 residues. CDR3 sequence: CASSPRTGYYEKLFF. The DNA of the CDR3 is TGTGCCAGCAGCCCGAGGACAGGTTATTATGAAAAACTGTTTTTT.

As regards this clone: Mismatch with germline at one junction end may stem from a read error. V and J are TRBV7-7 and TRBJ2-7, with 13 bases identical to TRBD2. This CDR3 region has 16 residues. Germline loops: CDR1 SSHAT, CDR2 FNYEAQ (reference sequence). CDR3 region: CASSPAGTSGDYEQYF. The CDR3 region has the DNA TGTGCTAGCAGCCCCGCCGGGACTAGCGGGGACTACGAGCAGTACTTC. The full variable domain, rest sourced from reference TRBV7-7 and TRBJ2-7, is GAGVSQSPRYKVTKRGQDVTLRCDPISSHATLYWYQQALGQGPEFLTYFNYEAQPDKSGLPSDRFSAERPEGSISTLTIQRTEQRDSAMYRCASSPAGTSGDYEQYFGPGTRLTVT.

V gene TRBV2 combines with J gene TRBJ1-4; TRBD1 agrees at 8 bases. The trim removed 6 bases at V and 15 bases at J, leaving 12 bases unmatched. CDR1 is SNHLY, CDR2 FYNNEI, per germline. This CDR3 has 13 residues. Here the CDR3 reads CASSGGLWTGMFF. The CDR3 region has the DNA TGTGCCAGCAGCGGGGGTCTGTGGACAGGGATGTTTTTT. The variable domain in full, completed from reference TRBV2 and TRBJ1-4, reads EPEVTQTPSHQVTQMGQEVILRCVPISNHLYFYWYRQILGQKVEFLVSFYNNEISEKSEIFDDQFSVERPDGSNFTLKIRSTKLEDSAMYFCASSGGLWTGMFFGSGTQLSVL.

V usage is TRBV28 and J usage is TRBJ1-1; D not resolved. The V end lost 7 bases, the J end lost 0 bases, and 9 bases lay between the germline ends. Germline V lookup: CDR1 MDHEN, CDR2 SYDVKM. The CDR3 totals 13 residues. CDR3 DNA: TGTGCCAGCACCCACTTCCTGAACACTGAAGCTTTCTTT. Translated: CASTHFLNTEAFF.

The rearrangement joins TRBV30 to TRBJ2-1; 9 bases align to TRBD2. The CDR3 runs to 15 residues. Per the germline V gene, CDR1 is GTSNPN and CDR2 is SVGIG (reference sequence). Trimming cost V 0 bases and J 6 bases; bases outside gene matches: 6. CDR3 protein: CAWSVGAGGPNEQFF. CDR3 DNA sequence: TGTGCCTGGAGTGTAGGAGCGGGGGGCCCCAATGAGCAGTTCTTC.

The rearrangement joins TRBV20-1 to TRBJ2-5; 8 bases fit TRBD2. This CDR3 contains 14 residues. The V gene's germline CDR1 is DFQATT and CDR2 SNEGSKA (reference sequence). Trimming removed 3 bases from V and 4 bases from J; junction bases left unmatched: 7. The DNA for the CDR3 is TGCAGTGCTAGTGATGCCCGGGGGGGAGAGACCCAGTACTTC. Translation gives CSASDARGGETQYF.

This sequence joins TRBV5-1 and TRBJ2-3, with 9 bases identical to TRBD2. In germline, CDR1 is SGHRS, CDR2 YFSETQ. CDR3 length: 16 residues. V lost 0 bases, J lost 6 bases, and 8 bases stayed unmatched. CDR3: CASSLDGGRAADTQYF. CDR3 in DNA: TGCGCCAGCAGCTTGGATGGCGGGAGGGCCGCTGATACGCAGTATTTT. Using reference TRBV5-1 and TRBJ2-3 for the parts outside the CDR3, the full variable domain is KAGVTQTPRYLIKTRGQQVTLSCSPISGHRSVSWYQQTPGQGLQFLFEYFSETQRNKGNFPGRFSGRQFSNSRSEMNVSTLELGDSALYLCASSLDGGRAADTQYFGPGTRLTVL.

The chain employs TRBV27 and TRBJ1-4; TRBD1 is a possible D gene (6 bases). The CDR3 totals 15 residues. V was shortened by 3 bases and J by 7 bases, with 15 bases between the two germline ends. Germline CDR1 is MNHEY and CDR2 is SMNVEV (reference sequence). The CDR3 loop reads CASSLGGGLGEKLFF. Written as DNA, the CDR3 is TGTGCCAGCAGTTTGGGTGGGGGCCTCGGTGAAAAACTGTTTTTT.